The next 2 T cell receptor beta chains were all read from a single sample in a study of shared clonotypes between healthy human individuals. TCRdb keeps only in-frame clones here, not all; method: immunoSEQ multiplex PCR. The table shows 1.6 million or so clones, with around 95% occurring only once. The specimen sequenced was naive CD4+ T cells sorted from blood. The subset is: CD45RA+ positively selected. These receptors originate from a man in his thirties or forties in good health.

This clone occurred once. This CDR3 is CAISETSGEQFF. DNA of the CDR3: TGTGCCATCAGTGAGACTAGCGGAGAGCAGTTCTTC. This rearrangement joins TRBV10-3 to TRBJ2-1; 8 nucleotides line up with TRBD2. The germline V gene encodes CDR1 ENHRY and CDR2 SYGVKD. The CDR3 sequence is 12 residues long. Unmatched junction bases numbered 1, after V lost 2 bases and J lost 10 bases.

The rearrangement uses TRBV7-2 and TRBJ1-5; D remains ambiguous. Germline V lookup: CDR1 SGHTA, CDR2 FQGNSA. V was cut by 4 bases and J by 9 bases, with 7 bases left in between. This CDR3 contains 11 residues. This CDR3 reads CASSSGGPQHF. DNA of the CDR3: TGTGCCAGCAGCTCGGGTGGGCCCCAGCATTTT.